Listed below are T cell receptor beta chains from one sample, sequenced in a study of regulatory and conventional T cells in RAG deficiency. The table came from immunoSEQ multiplex PCR; TCRdb's copy has only in-frame clones and leaves some out. Here the sample spans tens of thousands of clones, about 93% being singletons. These data were also filed under a second study, of regulatory T cells.

Material: Tregs sorted from blood. The receptors stem from a human donor in good health. The conserved cysteine and the conserved F or W are not part of the CDR3 here. D genes are given only for firm matches. Clone size, where shown, is once, few, many, or a class for clones that have expanded.

clone_size d_call v_call cdr3_aa
once - TRBV5-1 ASSVGTGGYGYT
- TRBD2 TRBV5-6 ASSVPGTSGNLSYNEQF
once TRBD2 TRBV28 ASRATGGSETQY
- TRBD1 TRBV19 ASSMTPGTVGNSPLH
- TRBD1 TRBV9 ASSLGQGPYQPQH
once - TRBV5-1 ASSLDPRGELF
- - TRBV7-2 ASSLNPLSSYEQY
once - TRBV20-1 SAKDNEQF
- - TRBV2 ASSPGSFTYGYT
- - TRBV7-6 ASRLEVASSYNEQF
- - TRBV28 ASSLLWGEAF
- TRBD1 TRBV11-2 ASSLENQGVKH
- TRBD1 TRBV11-1 ASSRGQGYEQY
- - TRBV9 ASSVGAALHYEQY
- - TRBV4-2 ASSQEPGARYEQY
- - TRBV5-1 ASGSRGSGANVLT
- TRBD1 TRBV6-5 ASRTGDTEAF
- - TRBV11-2 ASSFVRGHQTLYGYT
- - TRBV19 ASSIVRETEAF
- - TRBV6-1 ASSEVGKSPLH